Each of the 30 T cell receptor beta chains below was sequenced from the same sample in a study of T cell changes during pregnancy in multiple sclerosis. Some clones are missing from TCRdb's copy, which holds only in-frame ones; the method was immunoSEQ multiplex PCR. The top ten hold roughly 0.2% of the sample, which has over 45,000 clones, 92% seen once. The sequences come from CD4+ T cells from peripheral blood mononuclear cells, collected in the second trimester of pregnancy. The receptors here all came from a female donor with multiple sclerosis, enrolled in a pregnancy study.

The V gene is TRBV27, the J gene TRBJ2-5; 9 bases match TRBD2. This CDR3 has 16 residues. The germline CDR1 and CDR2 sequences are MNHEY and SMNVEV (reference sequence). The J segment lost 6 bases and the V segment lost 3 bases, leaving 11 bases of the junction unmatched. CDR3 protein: CASSLTHGGGEKTQYF. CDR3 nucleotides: TGTGCCAGCAGTTTGACCCACGGCGGGGGGGAAAAGACCCAGTACTTC.

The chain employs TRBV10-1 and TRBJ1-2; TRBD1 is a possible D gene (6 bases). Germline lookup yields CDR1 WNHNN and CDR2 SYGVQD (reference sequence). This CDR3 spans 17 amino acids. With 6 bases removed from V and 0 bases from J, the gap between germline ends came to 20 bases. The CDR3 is CASRGPQFRGTNYGYTF. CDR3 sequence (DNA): TGCGCCAGCAGGGGCCCACAATTCAGGGGAACTAACTATGGCTACACCTTC.

This CDR3 is CASGLSRGLGLRAFF. The CDR3 DNA sequence: TGTGCTAGTGGTTTGAGCAGGGGTCTCGGCTTAAGAGCTTTCTTT. This chain joins TRBV12-5 and TRBJ1-1, with TRBD1 as a possible D gene (6 bases). The V end lost 2 bases, the J end lost 10 bases, and 20 bases lay between the germline ends. CDR1 LGHNT and CDR2 FRNRAP come from the germline V gene. The CDR3 has 15 amino acids.

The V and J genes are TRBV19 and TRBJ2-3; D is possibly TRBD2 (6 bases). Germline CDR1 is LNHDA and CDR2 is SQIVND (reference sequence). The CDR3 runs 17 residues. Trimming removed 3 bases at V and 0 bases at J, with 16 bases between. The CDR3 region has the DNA TGTGCCAGTAGTATTGCGTCGGGCGGGACTAGCACAGATACGCAGTATTTT. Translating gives CASSIASGGTSTDTQYF.

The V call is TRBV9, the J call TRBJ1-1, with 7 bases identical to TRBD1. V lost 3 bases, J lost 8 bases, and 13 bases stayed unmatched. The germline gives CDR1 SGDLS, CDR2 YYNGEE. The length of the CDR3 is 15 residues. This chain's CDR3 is CASSAHLGQRGEAFF. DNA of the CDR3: TGTGCCAGCAGCGCCCACTTGGGACAGAGAGGCGAAGCTTTCTTT.

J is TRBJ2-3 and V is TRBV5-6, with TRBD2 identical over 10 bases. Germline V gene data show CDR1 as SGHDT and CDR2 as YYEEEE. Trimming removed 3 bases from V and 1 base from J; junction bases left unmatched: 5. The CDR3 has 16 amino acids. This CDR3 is CASSSPSGRRTDTQYF. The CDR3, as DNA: TGTGCCAGCAGCTCCCCTAGCGGGAGACGCACAGATACGCAGTATTTT.

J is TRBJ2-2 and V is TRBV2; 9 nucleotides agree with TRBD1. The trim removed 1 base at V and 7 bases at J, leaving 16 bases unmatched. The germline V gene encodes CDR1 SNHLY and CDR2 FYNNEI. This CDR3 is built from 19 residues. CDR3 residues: CASSEDNRGRGGRFGELFF. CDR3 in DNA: TGTGCCAGCAGTGAAGACAACAGGGGGCGCGGCGGGAGATTCGGGGAGCTGTTTTTT.

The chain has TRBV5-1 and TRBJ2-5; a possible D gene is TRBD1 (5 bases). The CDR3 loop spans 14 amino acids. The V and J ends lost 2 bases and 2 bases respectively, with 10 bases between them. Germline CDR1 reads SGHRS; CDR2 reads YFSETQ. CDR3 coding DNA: TGCGCCAGCAGCTTACAGGCAATTCAAGAGACCCAGTACTTC. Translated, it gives CASSLQAIQETQYF.

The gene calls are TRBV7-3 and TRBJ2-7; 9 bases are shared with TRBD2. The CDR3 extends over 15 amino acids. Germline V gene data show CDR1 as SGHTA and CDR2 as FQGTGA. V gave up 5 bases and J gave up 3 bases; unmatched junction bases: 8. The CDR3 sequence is CASSAIAGENYEQYF. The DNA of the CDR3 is TGTGCCAGCAGCGCAATAGCGGGAGAAAACTACGAGCAGTACTTC.

CDR3 sequence reads: CASSRSRGAETQYF. The CDR3 DNA is TGTGCCAGCAGCCGATCCCGGGGGGCCGAGACCCAGTACTTC. This chain joins TRBV11-2 and TRBJ2-5, with D possibly TRBD2 on 7 matching bases. There are 14 residues in the CDR3. Per germline, CDR1 SGHAT and CDR2 FQNNGV. Trimming took 5 bases from V and 5 from J, leaving 15 bases between them.

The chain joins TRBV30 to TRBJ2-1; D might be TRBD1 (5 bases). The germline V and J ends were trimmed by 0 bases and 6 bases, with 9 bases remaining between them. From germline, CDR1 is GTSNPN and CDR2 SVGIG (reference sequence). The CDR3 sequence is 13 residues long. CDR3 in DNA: TGTGCCTGGAGTGTACAAGGGGCCAATGAGCAGTTCTTC. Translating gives CAWSVQGANEQFF.

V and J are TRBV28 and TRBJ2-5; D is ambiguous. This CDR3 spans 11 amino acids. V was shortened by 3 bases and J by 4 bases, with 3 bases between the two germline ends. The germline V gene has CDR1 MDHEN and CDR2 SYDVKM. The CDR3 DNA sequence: TGTGCCAGCAGTTTTAGAGAGACCCAGTACTTC. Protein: CASSFRETQYF.

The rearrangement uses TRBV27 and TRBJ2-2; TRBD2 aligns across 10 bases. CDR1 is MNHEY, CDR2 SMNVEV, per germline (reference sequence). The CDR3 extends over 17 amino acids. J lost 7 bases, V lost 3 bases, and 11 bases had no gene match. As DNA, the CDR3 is TGTGCCAGCAGTTTTCTTCTAGCGGGAGCTAAGGGCGGGGAGCTGTTTTTT. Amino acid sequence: CASSFLLAGAKGGELFF.

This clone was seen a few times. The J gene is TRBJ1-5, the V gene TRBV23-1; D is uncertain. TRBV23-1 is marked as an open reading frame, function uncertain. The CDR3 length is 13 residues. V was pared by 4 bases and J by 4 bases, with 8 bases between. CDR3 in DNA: TGCGCCAGCAGTCGGCGGGGAAATCAGCCCCAGCATTTT. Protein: CASSRRGNQPQHF.

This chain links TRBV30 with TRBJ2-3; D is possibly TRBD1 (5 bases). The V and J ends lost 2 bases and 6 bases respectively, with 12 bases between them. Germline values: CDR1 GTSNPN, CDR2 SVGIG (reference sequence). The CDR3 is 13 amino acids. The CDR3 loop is CAWSRRKGDTQYF. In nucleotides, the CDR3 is TGTGCCTGGAGTAGACGAAAGGGGGATACGCAGTATTTT. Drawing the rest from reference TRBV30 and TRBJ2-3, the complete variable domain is SQTIHQWPATLVQPVGSPLSLECTVEGTSNPNLYWYRQAAGRGLQLLFYSVGIGQISSEVPQNLSASRPQDRQFILSSKKLLLSDSGFYLCAWSRRKGDTQYFGPGTRLTVL.

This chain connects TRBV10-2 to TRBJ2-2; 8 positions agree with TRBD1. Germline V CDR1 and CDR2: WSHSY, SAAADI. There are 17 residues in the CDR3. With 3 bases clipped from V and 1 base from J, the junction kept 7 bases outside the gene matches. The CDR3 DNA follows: TGCGCCAGCAGTGATTGGGATGGACAGGGGAACACCGGGGAGCTGTTTTTT. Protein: CASSDWDGQGNTGELFF.

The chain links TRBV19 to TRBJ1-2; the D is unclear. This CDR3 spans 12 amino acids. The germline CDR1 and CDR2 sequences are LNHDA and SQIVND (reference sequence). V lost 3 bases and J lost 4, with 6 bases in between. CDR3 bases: TGTGCCAGTAGTATCTACAGCTATGGCTACACCTTC. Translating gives CASSIYSYGYTF.

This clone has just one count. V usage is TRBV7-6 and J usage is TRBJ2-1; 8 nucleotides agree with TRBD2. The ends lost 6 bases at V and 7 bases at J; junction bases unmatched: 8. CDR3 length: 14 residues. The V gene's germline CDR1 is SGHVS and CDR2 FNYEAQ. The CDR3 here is CASRGAGGRNEQFF. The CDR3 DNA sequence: TGTGCCAGCAGAGGTGCGGGGGGCAGAAATGAGCAGTTCTTC.

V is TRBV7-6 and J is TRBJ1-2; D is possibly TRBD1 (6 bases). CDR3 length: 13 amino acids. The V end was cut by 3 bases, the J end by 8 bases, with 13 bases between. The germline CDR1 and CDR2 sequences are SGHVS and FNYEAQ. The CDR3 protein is CASSLHRDGGYTF. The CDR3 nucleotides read TGTGCCAGCAGCTTGCACAGGGACGGCGGCTACACCTTC.

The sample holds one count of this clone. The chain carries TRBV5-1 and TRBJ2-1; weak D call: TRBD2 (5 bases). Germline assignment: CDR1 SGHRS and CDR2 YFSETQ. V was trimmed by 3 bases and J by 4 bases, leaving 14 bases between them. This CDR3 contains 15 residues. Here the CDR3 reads CASSSTRSGYNEQFF. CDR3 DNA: TGCGCCAGCAGCTCCACCCGTTCGGGATACAATGAGCAGTTCTTC.

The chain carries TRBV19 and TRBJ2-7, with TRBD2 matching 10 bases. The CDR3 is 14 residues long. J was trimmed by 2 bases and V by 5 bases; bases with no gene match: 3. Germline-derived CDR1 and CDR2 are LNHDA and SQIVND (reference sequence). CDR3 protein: CASSRSGGTYEQYF. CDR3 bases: TGTGCCAGTAGTCGTAGCGGGGGGACCTACGAGCAGTACTTC.

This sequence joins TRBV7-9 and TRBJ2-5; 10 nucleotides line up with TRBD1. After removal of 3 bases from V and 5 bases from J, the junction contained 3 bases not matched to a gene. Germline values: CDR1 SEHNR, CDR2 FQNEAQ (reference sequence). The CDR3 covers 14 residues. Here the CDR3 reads CASSLTGGGETQYF. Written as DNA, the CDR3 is TGTGCCAGCAGCTTGACAGGGGGCGGCGAGACCCAGTACTTC.

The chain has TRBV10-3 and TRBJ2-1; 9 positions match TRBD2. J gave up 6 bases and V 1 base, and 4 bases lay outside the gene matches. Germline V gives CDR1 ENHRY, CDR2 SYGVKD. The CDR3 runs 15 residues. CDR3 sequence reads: CAISEWASGANEQFF. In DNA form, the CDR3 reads TGTGCCATCAGTGAGTGGGCTAGCGGGGCCAATGAGCAGTTCTTC.

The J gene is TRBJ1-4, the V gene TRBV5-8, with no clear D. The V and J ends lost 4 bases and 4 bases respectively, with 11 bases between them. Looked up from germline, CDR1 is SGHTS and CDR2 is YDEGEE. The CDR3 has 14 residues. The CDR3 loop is CASSPGYRNEKLFF. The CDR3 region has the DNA TGTGCCAGCAGCCCGGGTTACCGTAATGAAAAACTGTTTTTT.

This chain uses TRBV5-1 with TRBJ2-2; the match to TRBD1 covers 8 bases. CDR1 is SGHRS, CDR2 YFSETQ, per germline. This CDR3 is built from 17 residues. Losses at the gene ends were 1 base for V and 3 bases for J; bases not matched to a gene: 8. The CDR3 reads CASSLPLTGEYTGELFF. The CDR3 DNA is TGCGCCAGCAGCTTGCCCCTGACAGGGGAGTACACCGGGGAGCTGTTTTTT.

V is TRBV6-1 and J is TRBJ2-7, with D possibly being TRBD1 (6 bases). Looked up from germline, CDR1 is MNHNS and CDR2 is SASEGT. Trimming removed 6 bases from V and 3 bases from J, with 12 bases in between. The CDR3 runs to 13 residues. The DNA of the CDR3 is TGTGCCAGCAGAGGTGACAGGTTCTACGAGCAGTACTTC. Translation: CASRGDRFYEQYF.

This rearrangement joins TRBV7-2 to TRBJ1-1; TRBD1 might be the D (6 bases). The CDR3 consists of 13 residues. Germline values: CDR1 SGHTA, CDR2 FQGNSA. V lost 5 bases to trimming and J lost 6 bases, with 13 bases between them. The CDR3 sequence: CASSPNQGSEAFF. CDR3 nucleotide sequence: TGTGCCAGCAGCCCGAACCAGGGGTCTGAAGCTTTCTTT.

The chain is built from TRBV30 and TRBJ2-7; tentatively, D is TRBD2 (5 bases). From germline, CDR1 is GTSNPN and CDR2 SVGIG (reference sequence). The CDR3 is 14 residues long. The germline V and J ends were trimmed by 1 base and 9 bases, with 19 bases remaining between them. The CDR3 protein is CAWSDPPGTQWQYF. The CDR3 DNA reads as TGTGCCTGGAGTGACCCCCCGGGAACCCAGTGGCAGTACTTC.

The CDR3 nucleotides read TGCGCCAGCAGCTTGGAGGGGGCGGAGTGGTCTAGAGAGCAGTACTTC. It yields the protein CASSLEGAEWSREQYF. The rearrangement uses TRBV5-1 and TRBJ2-7; 7 nucleotides agree with TRBD1. The germline V gene has CDR1 SGHRS and CDR2 YFSETQ. The CDR3 extends over 16 amino acids. J lost 7 bases, V lost 0 bases, and 13 bases had no gene match.

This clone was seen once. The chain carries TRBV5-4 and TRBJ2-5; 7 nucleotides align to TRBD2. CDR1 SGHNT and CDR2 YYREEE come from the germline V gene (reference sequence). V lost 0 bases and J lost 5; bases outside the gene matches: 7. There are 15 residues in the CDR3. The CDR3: CASSLGLAGRETQYF. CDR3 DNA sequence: TGTGCCAGCAGCTTGGGACTAGCAGGAAGGGAGACCCAGTACTTC.